Below, 14 T cell receptor beta chains from the same sample are listed, as sequenced in a study of T cells in Graves' hyperthyroidism and ophthalmopathy (dated by TCRdb to about 2019). The method was multiplex PCR. TCRdb shows the sequencer as Illumina HiSeq 2000. The TCR beta CDR3 regions were amplified from RNA transcripts. The first round of RT-PCR for the TCR CDR3 was performed with the HTBI primer set and the Qiagen OneStep RT-PCR kit. Using fastp at Q25 and MiXCR, TCRdb reprocessed the public reads and kept productive beta chains. Duplicate CDR3 protein sequences are folded into a single record with the most common DNA and genes. The sample has hundreds of thousands of distinct CDR3 sequences on record, approximately 14% of them singletons. The ten largest clones take up 11% to 15% of the sample. The sequenced sample was blood. These receptors originate from a woman in her late teens or twenties with Graves' hyperthyroidism.

The chain employs TRBV6-5 and TRBJ1-2; 7 bases align to TRBD1. The J segment lost 8 bases and the V segment lost 5 bases, leaving 17 bases of the junction unmatched. Germline CDR1 MNHEY, CDR2 SVGAGI. CDR3 length equals 16 residues. CDR3 protein: CASSHPKDRSLGGYTF. The CDR3 coding sequence is TGTGCCAGCAGTCACCCCAAGGACAGGTCGCTGGGGGGCTACACCTTC.

This clonotype was seen ten or more times. V gene TRBV7-2 combines with J gene TRBJ1-5; D possibly corresponds to TRBD1 (6 bases). Germline CDR1 and CDR2: SGHTA and FQGNSA. The CDR3 totals 15 residues. The V gene lost 4 bases and the J gene lost 4 bases, with 14 bases spanning the gap. CDR3 in DNA: TGTGCCAGCAGCTCGGACAGTGGGGTTAATCAGCCCCAGCATTTT. Protein sequence: CASSSDSGVNQPQHF. Together with reference TRBV7-2 and TRBJ1-5, the CDR3 gives the full variable domain: GAGVSQSPSNKVTEKGKDVELRCDPISGHTALYWYRQSLGQGLEFLIYFQGNSAPDKSGLPSDRFSAERTGGSVSTLTIQRTQQEDSAVYLCASSSDSGVNQPQHFGDGTRLSIL.

This clonotype was detected many times. The V gene is TRBV2, the J gene TRBJ2-4; 7 bases map to TRBD2. The V gene's germline CDR1 is SNHLY and CDR2 FYNNEI. The CDR3 is made up of 16 amino acids. V was pared by 2 bases and J by 2 bases, with 6 bases of the junction left unmatched. The CDR3 bases are TGTGCCAGCAGTGAAAGGGAGGGCGCGACCAAAAACATTCAGTACTTC. Its protein is CASSEREGATKNIQYF.

About this clonotype itself: Possible read error: a much larger clone is one base away. The chain combines TRBV10-3 with TRBJ1-2; D is undetermined. The CDR3 has 15 residues. Germline V CDR1 and CDR2: ENHRY, SYGVKD. The CDR3 here is CAISESKRKHYGYAF. As DNA, the CDR3 is TGTGCCATCAGTGAGTCGAAGAGGAAGCACTATGGCTACGCCTTC.

J is TRBJ2-1 and V is TRBV6-5, with no clear D. With 2 bases removed from V and 2 bases from J, the gap between germline ends came to 7 bases. The CDR3 contains 14 residues. CDR1 and CDR2 from the germline V gene are MNHEY and SVGAGI. This chain's CDR3 is CASSYEGPYNEQFF. The CDR3, as DNA: TGTGCCAGCAGTTACGAAGGTCCCTACAATGAGCAGTTCTTC.

This clonotype was counted only a few times. One end of the junction varies from germline; a read error may be responsible. V and J are TRBV6-1 and TRBJ2-1; no reliable D call. The CDR3 contains 13 residues. In germline, CDR1 is MNHNS, CDR2 SASEGT. The CDR3: CASREGLYNEQFF. DNA of the CDR3: TGTGCCAGCAGAGAAGGGCTCTACAATGAGCAGTTCTTC.

This clonotype was observed at least ten times. The CDR3 region has the DNA TGTGCCAGCAGAGCCGACAGAACCTCCTACGAGCAGTACTTC. Amino acids: CASRADRTSYEQYF. The genes are TRBV27 and TRBJ2-7; a weak D match, TRBD1 (5 bases). Deletions cut 6 bases from V and 0 bases from J, with 12 bases between. The CDR3 runs to 14 residues. CDR1 and CDR2 (germline): MNHEY, SMNVEV (reference sequence).

Only a few counts were recorded for this clonotype. The chain is built from TRBV6-1 and TRBJ1-2; D possibly corresponds to TRBD1 (5 bases). Germline V gives CDR1 MNHNS, CDR2 SASEGT. The ends were cut back, 6 bases at V and 7 bases at J, with 12 bases in the middle. CDR3 length equals 12 residues. The chain's CDR3 is CASSAPTGGYTF. CDR3 bases: TGTGCCAGCAGCGCACCAACAGGTGGCTACACCTTC.

This chain joins TRBV27 and TRBJ2-5, with D tentatively TRBD2 (6 bases). The CDR3 covers 15 residues. V was trimmed by 3 bases and J by 5 bases, leaving 16 bases between them. The germline V gene has CDR1 MNHEY and CDR2 SMNVEV (reference sequence). CDR3 DNA: TGTGCCAGCAGTTTTAGGAGGGCAATTTCGGAGACCCAGTACTTC. This sequence encodes CASSFRRAISETQYF.

The sample holds many counts of this clonotype. V usage is TRBV12-3 or TRBV12-4 and J usage is TRBJ2-5, with a possible D match to TRBD1 (6 bases). V was cut by 8 bases and J by 1 base, with 14 bases left in between. There are 14 residues in the CDR3. CDR3 bases: TGTGCCAGCTCGACTTCAGGGGTCCAAGAGACCCAGTACTTC. This translates into CASSTSGVQETQYF.

At least ten counts were recorded for this clonotype. The rearrangement links TRBV5-1 to TRBJ1-2; D possibly corresponds to TRBD1 (6 bases). This CDR3 contains 14 residues. V lost 0 bases to trimming and J lost 6 bases, with 12 bases between them. Germline loops: CDR1 SGHRS, CDR2 YFSETQ. The CDR3 sequence: CASSLVEGVHGYTF. The CDR3 nucleotides are TGCGCCAGCAGCTTGGTCGAGGGGGTACATGGCTACACCTTC.

As concerns this clonotype: One base away lies a much larger clone, so this may be a sequencing read error. The genes are TRBV15 and TRBJ2-7; a possible D gene is TRBD2 (6 bases). The V gene lost 6 bases and the J gene lost 3 bases, with 21 bases spanning the gap. The germline V gene has CDR1 LNHNV and CDR2 YYDKDF (reference sequence). The CDR3 is made up of 16 amino acids. The CDR3 nucleotides read TGTGCCACCAGTGATCCCCGGGTCGGAGGGGTCTACGAGCAGTACTTC. This translates into CATSDPRVGGVYEQYF.

This clonotype was seen repeatedly, ten times or more. The genes are TRBV6-1 and TRBJ1-1; TRBD1 matches at 7 bases. The V gene's germline CDR1 is MNHNS and CDR2 SASEGT. Trimming at V came to 5 bases and at J to 7 bases, leaving 16 bases not matched to a gene. This CDR3 has 16 amino acids. CDR3 loop: CASSWGPGGFGGEAFF. The CDR3 DNA follows: TGTGCCAGCAGTTGGGGTCCAGGGGGATTCGGTGGTGAAGCTTTCTTT.

This clonotype was seen at least ten times. The chain couples TRBV3-1 to TRBJ1-1, with a tentative D call TRBD1 (5 bases). There are 14 residues in the CDR3. Looked up from germline, CDR1 is LGHDT and CDR2 is YNNKEL (reference sequence). Trimming shortened V by 7 bases and J by 1 base, and 13 bases separated the two germline ends. The CDR3 DNA is TGTGCCAGCAATTTCAGGGCGCGGAACACTGAAGCTTTCTTT. Residues: CASNFRARNTEAFF.